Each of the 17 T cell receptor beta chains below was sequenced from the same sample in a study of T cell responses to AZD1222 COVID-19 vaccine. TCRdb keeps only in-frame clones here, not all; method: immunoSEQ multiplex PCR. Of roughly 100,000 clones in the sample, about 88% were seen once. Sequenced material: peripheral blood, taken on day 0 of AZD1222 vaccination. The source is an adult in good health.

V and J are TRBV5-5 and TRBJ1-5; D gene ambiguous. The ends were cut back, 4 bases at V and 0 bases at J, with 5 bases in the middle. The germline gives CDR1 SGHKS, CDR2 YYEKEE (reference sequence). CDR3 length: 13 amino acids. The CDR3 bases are TGTGCCAGCAGCCTTCTTAGCAATCAGCCCCAGCATTTT. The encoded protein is CASSLLSNQPQHF.

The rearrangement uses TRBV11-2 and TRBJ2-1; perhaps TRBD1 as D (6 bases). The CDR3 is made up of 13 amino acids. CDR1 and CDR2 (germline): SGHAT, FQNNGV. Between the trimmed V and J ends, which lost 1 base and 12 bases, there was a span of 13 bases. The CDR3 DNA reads TGTGCCAGCAGCTTAGGTACAGGGCAAGGGCAGTTCTTC. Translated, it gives CASSLGTGQGQFF.

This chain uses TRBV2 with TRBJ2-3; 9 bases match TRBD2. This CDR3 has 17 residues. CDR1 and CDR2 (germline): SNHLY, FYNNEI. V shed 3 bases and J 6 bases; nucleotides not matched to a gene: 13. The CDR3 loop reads CASSDIFSGGPGDTQYF. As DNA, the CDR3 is TGTGCCAGCAGTGATATCTTCAGCGGGGGGCCAGGGGATACGCAGTATTTT.

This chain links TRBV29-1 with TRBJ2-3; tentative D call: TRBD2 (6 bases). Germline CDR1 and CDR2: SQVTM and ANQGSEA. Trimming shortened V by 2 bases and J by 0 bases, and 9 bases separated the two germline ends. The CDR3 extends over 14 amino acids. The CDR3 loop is CSVEWGDSTDTQYF. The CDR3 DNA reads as TGCAGCGTTGAATGGGGGGATAGCACAGATACGCAGTATTTT.

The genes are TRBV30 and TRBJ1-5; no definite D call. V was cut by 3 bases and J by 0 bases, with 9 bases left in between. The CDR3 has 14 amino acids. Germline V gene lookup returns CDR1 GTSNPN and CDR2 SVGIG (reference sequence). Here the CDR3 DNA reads TGTGCCTGGAGCAGTACTAATAGCAATCAGCCCCAGCATTTT. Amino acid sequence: CAWSSTNSNQPQHF.

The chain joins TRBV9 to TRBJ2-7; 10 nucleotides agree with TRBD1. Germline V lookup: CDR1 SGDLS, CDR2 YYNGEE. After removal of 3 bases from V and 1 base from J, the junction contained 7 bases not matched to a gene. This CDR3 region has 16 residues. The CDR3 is CASSASGQGMSYEQYF. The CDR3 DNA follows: TGTGCCAGCAGCGCTTCGGGACAGGGGATGTCCTACGAGCAGTACTTC.

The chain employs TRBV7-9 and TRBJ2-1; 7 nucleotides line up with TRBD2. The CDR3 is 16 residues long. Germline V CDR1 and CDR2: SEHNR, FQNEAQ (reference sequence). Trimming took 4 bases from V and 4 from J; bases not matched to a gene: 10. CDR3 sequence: CASSSFTGGSYNEQFF. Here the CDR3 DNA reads TGTGCCAGCAGCTCATTTACGGGGGGATCTTACAATGAGCAGTTCTTC.

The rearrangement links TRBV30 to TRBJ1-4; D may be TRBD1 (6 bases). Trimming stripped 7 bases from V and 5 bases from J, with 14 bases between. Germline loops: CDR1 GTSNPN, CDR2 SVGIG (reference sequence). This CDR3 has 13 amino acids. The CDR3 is CASQPGTNEKLFF. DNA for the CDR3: TGTGCCTCTCAGCCCGGGACAAATGAAAAACTGTTTTTT.

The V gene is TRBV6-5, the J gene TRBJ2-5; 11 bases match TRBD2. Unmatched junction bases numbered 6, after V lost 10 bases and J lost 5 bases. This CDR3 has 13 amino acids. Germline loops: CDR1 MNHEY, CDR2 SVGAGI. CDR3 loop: CATLAGGVETQYF. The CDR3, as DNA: TGTGCCACCCTAGCGGGGGGTGTGGAGACCCAGTACTTC.

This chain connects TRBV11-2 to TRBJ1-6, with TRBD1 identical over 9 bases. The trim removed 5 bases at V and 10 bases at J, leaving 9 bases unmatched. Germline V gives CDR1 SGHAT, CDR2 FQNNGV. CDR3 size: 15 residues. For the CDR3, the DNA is TGTGCCAGCAGCACAAGGACAGGGGAGAGCTCACCCCTCCACTTT. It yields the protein CASSTRTGESSPLHF.

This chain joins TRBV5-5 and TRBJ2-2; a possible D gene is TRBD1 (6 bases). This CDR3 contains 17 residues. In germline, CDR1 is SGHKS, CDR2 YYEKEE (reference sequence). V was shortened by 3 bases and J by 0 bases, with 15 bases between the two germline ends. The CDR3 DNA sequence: TGTGCCAGCAGCTCGCCTTCTGGGGGCGCGAACACCGGGGAGCTGTTTTTT. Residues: CASSSPSGGANTGELFF.

CDR3 bases: TGTGCCACCAGCAGAGATCTTGGAATGTACACTGAAGCTTTCTTT. It encodes CATSRDLGMYTEAFF. The chain employs TRBV15 and TRBJ1-1; no definite D call. V was pared by 0 bases and J by 3 bases, with 11 bases between. Germline V CDR1 and CDR2: LNHNV, YYDKDF (reference sequence). CDR3 size: 15 residues.

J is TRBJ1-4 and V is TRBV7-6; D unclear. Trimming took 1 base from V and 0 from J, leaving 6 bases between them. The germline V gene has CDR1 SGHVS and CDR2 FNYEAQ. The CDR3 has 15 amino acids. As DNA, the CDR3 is TGTGCCAGCAGCTTAGGACTTGCAACTAATGAAAAACTGTTTTTT. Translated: CASSLGLATNEKLFF. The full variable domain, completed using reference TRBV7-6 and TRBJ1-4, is GAGVSQSPRYKVTKRGQDVALRCDPISGHVSLYWYRQALGQGPEFLTYFNYEAQQDKSGLPNDRFSAERPEGSISTLTIQRTEQRDSAMYRCASSLGLATNEKLFFGSGTQLSVL.

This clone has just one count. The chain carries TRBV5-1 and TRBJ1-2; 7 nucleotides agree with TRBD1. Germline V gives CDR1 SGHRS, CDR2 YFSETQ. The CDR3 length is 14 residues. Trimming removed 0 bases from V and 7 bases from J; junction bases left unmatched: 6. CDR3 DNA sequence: TGCGCCAGCAGCTTGGACAGGGGAAGGGGTGGCTACACCTTC. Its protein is CASSLDRGRGGYTF.

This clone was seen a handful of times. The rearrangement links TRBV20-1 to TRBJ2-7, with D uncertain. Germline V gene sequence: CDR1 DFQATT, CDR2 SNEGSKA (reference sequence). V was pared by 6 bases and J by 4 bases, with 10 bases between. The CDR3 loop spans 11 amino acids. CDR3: CSALQTYEQYF. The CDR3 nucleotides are TGCAGTGCCCTCCAAACGTACGAGCAGTACTTC.

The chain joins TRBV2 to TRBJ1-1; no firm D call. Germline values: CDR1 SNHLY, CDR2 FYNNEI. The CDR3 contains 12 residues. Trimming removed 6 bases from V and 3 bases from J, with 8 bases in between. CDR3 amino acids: CASREVDTEAFF. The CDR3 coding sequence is TGTGCCAGCAGGGAGGTGGACACTGAAGCTTTCTTT.

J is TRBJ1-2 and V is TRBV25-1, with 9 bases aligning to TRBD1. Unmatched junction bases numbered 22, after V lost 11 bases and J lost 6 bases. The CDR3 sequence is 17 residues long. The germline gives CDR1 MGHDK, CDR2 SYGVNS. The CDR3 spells CALKKEAPGTGKNGYTF. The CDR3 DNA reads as TGTGCCCTCAAGAAGGAAGCCCCGGGGACAGGGAAAAATGGCTACACCTTC.